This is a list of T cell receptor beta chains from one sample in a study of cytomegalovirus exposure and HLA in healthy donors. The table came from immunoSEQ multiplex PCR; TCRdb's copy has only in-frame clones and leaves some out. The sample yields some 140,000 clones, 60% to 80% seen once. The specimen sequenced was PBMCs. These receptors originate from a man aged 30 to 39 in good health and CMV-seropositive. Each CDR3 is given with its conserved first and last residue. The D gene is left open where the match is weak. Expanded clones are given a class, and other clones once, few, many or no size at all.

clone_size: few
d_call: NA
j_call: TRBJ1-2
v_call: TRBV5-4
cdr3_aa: CASSLEAGNYGYTF
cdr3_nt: TGTGCCAGCAGCTTGGAAGCAGGAAACTATGGCTACACCTTC

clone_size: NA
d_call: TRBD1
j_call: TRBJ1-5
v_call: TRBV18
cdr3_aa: CASSPETGTVNQPQHF
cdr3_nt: TGTGCCAGCTCACCAGAGACCGGGACAGTCAATCAGCCCCAGCATTTT

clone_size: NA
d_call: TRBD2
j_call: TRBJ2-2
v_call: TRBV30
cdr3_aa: CAWSVSSGFTGELFF
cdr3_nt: TGTGCCTGGAGTGTTTCTAGCGGGTTCACCGGGGAGCTGTTTTTT

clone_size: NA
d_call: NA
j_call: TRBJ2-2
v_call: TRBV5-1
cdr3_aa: CASADSAGITGELFF
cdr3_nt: TGCGCCAGCGCCGACTCAGCGGGCATCACCGGGGAGCTGTTTTTT

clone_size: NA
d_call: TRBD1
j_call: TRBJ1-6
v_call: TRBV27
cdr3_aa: CASSRDRGQWNSPLHF
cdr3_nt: TGTGCCAGCAGTCGGGACAGGGGGCAATGGAATTCACCCCTCCACTTT

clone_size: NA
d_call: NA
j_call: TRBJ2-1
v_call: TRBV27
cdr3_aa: CASSFELGLHNEQFF
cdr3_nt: TGTGCCAGCAGTTTCGAGTTGGGACTCCACAATGAGCAGTTCTTC

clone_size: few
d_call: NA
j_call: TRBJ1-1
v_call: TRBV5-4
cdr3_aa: CASSPQGAAEAFF
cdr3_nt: TGTGCCAGCAGCCCACAGGGTGCAGCTGAAGCTTTCTTT

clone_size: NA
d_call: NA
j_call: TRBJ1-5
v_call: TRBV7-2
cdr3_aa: CASSPGGNQPQHF
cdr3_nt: TGTGCCAGCAGCCCCGGGGGCAATCAGCCCCAGCATTTT

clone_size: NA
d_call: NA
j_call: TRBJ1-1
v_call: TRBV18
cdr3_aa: CASGRNTEAFF
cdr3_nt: TGTGCCAGTGGCAGGAACACTGAAGCTTTCTTT

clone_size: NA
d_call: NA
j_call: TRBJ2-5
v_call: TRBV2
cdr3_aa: CASSPERQETQYF
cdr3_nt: TGTGCCAGCAGCCCGGAGCGGCAAGAGACCCAGTACTTC

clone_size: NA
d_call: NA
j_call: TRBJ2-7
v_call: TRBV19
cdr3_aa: CASSIMGPNAGASYEQYF
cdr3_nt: TGTGCCAGTAGTATTATGGGGCCGAACGCGGGGGCCTCCTACGAGCAGTACTTC

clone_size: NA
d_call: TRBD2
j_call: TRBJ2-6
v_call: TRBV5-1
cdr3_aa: CASSLEAGAGANVLTF
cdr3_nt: TGCGCCAGCAGCTTGGAAGCGGGAGCTGGGGCCAACGTCCTGACTTTC

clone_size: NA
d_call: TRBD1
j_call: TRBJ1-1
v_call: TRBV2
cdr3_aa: CASTSRTGGNTEAFF
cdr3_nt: TGTGCCAGCACTAGCCGGACAGGGGGGAACACTGAAGCTTTCTTC

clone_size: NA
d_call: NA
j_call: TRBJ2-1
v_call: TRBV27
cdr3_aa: CASSFRTTGNNEQFF
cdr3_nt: TGTGCCAGCAGTTTCCGCACTACAGGGAACAATGAGCAGTTCTTC

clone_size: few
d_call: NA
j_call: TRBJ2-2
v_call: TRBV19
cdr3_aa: CASTRQANTGELFF
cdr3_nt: TGTGCCAGTACCAGACAGGCGAACACCGGGGAGCTGTTTTTT

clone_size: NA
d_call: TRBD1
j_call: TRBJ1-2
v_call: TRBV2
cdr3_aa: CASRPGQGVWYGYTF
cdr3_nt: TGTGCCAGCAGGCCGGGACAGGGGGTTTGGTATGGCTACACCTTC

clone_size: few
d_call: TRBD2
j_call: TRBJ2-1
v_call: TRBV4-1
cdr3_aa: CASSRQLAGGPNEQFF
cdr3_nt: TGCGCCAGCAGCCGCCAACTAGCGGGAGGGCCCAATGAGCAGTTCTTC

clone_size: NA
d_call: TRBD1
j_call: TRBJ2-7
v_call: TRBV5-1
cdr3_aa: CASSLQGESYEQYF
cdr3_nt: TGCGCCAGCAGCTTGCAGGGGGAGTCCTACGAGCAGTACTTC

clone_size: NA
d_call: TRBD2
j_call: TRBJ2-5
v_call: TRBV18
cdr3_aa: CASSPGSGSRETQYF
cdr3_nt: TGTGCCAGCTCACCAGGTAGCGGGAGCAGAGAGACCCAGTACTTC

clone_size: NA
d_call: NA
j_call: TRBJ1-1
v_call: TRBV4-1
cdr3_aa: CASSQESRWARGTEAFF
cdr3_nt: TGCGCCAGCAGCCAAGAAAGTAGGTGGGCCCGGGGCACTGAAGCTTTCTTT

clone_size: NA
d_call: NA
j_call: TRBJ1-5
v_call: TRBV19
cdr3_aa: CASSPTGTLAQPQHF
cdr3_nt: TGTGCCAGTAGTCCCACAGGGACCTTAGCCCAGCCCCAGCATTTT

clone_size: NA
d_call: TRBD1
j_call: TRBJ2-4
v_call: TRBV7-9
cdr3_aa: CASSRGTGNIQYF
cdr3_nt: TGTGCCAGCAGCCGCGGGACAGGGAACATTCAGTACTTC

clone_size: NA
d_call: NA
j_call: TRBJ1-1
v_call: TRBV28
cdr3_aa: CASSASLSRSLTGLGYTEAFF
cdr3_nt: TGTGCCAGCAGTGCTTCTTTATCAAGGTCTCTTACAGGGTTAGGGTACACTGAAGCTTTCTTT

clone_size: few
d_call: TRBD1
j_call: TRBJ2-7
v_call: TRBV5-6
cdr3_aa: CASSPMGQGFYEQYF
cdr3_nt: TGTGCCAGCAGCCCAATGGGACAGGGGTTCTACGAGCAGTACTTC

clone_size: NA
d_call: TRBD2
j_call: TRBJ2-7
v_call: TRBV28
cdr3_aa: CASSLKLAGEGYEQYF
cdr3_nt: TGTGCCAGCAGTTTAAAACTAGCGGGAGAAGGGTACGAGCAGTACTTC

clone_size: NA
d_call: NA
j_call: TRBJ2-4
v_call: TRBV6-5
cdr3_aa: CASSRRAKNIQYF
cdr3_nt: TGTGCCAGCAGCCGGAGAGCCAAAAACATTCAGTACTTC

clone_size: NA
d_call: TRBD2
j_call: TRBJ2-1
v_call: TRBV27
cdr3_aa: CASRLGAGANNEQFF
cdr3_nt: TGTGCCAGCAGGCTTGGGGCGGGAGCAAACAATGAGCAGTTCTTC

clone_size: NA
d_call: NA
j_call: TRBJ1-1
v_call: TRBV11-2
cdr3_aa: CASSSRLGRTYFKAFF
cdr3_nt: TGTGCCAGCAGCTCCCGCCTCGGCAGGACATACTTTAAAGCTTTCTTT

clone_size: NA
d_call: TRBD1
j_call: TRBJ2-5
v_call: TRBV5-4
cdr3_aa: CASSSRTGQETQYF
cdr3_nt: TGTGCCAGCAGCTCCCGGACAGGGCAAGAGACCCAGTACTTC

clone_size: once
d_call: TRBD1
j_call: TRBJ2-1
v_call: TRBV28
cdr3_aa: CASSNRGDSRGNEQFF
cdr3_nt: TGTGCCAGCAGCAACCGTGGGGACAGCCGAGGGAATGAGCAGTTCTTC

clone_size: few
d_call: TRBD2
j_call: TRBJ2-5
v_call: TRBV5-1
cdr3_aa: CASSLFASGNQETQYF
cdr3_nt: TGCGCCAGCAGCTTGTTCGCTAGCGGGAACCAAGAGACCCAGTACTTC

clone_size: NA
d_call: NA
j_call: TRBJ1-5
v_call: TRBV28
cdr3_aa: CASRLPGREANQPQHF
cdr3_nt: TGTGCCAGCAGGCTCCCCGGGAGGGAGGCGAATCAGCCCCAGCATTTT

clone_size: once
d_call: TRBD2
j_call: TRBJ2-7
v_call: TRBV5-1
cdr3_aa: CASSLRTSGLYEQYF
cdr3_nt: TGCGCCAGCAGCCTAAGGACTAGCGGCCTCTACGAGCAGTACTTC

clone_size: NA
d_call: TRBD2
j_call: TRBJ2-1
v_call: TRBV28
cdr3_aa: CASSPPGGAGARNEQFF
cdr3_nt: TGTGCCAGCAGCCCCCCCGGGGGAGCGGGAGCTCGCAATGAGCAGTTCTTC

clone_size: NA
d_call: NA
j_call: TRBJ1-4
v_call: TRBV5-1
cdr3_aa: CASSELLGANEKLFF
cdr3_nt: TGCGCCAGCAGCGAATTATTGGGAGCTAATGAAAAACTGTTTTTT

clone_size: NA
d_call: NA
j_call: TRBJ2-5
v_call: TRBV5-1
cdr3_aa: CASSPQASETQYF
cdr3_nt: TGCGCCAGCAGCCCGCAGGCATCAGAGACCCAGTACTTC

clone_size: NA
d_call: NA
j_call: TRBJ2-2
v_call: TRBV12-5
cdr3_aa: CASGLGTSNTGELFF
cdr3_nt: TGTGCTAGTGGTTTGGGGACATCCAACACCGGGGAGCTGTTTTTT

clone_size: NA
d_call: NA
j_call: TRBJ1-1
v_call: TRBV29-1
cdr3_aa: CSVTPGGNTEAFF
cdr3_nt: TGCAGCGTTACCCCGGGGGGGAACACTGAAGCTTTCTTT

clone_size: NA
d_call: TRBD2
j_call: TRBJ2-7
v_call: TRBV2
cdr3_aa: CASSEDGLASAEQYF
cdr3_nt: TGTGCCAGCAGTGAAGACGGACTAGCTTCAGCCGAGCAGTACTTC

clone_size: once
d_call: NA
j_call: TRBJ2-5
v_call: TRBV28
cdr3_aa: CASSADIRTQYF
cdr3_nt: TGTGCCAGCAGCGCCGACATCAGGACCCAGTACTTC

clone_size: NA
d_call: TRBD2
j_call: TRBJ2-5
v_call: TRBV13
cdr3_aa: CASSLSSGRGQETQYF
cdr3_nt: TGTGCCAGCAGCTTATCTAGCGGGAGAGGGCAAGAGACCCAGTACTTC

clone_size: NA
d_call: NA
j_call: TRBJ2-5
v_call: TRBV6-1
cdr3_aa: CASSENRGETQYF
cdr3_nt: TGTGCCAGCAGTGAGAATAGGGGGGAGACCCAGTACTTC

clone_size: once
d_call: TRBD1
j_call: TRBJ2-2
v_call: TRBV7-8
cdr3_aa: CASSLRDRGNTGELFF
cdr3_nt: TGTGCCAGCAGCCTCCGGGACAGGGGGAACACCGGGGAGCTGTTTTTT

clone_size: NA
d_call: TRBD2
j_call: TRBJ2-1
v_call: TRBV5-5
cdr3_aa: CASSLDPGGYNEQFF
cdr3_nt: TGTGCCAGCAGCTTGGACCCGGGAGGGTACAATGAGCAGTTCTTC

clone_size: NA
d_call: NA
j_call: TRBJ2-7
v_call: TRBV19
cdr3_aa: CASSIDGSVSYEQYF
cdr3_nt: TGTGCCAGTAGTATAGATGGGAGCGTCTCCTACGAGCAGTACTTC

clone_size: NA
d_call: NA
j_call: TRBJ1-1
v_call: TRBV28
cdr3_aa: CASSLQGNTPEAFF
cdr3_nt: TGTGCCAGCAGTTTACAGGGCAACACCCCTGAAGCTTTCTTT

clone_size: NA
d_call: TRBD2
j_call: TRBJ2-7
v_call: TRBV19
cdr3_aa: CASSIALAASAYEQYF
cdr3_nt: TGTGCCAGTAGTATTGCCCTAGCGGCTTCAGCCTACGAGCAGTACTTC

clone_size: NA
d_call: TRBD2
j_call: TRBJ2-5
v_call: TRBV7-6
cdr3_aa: CASSLVSLAGSGSSSETQYF
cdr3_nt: TGTGCCAGCAGCTTAGTCTCCCTCGCGGGGAGCGGGAGTTCGTCAGAGACCCAGTACTTC

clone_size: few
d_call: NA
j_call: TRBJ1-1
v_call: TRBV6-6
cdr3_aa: CASRFAGDDTEAFF
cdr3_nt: TGTGCCAGCAGGTTCGCAGGGGATGACACTGAAGCTTTCTTT

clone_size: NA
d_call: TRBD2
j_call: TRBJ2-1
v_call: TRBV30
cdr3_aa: CAWTTSGYNEQFF
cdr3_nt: TGTGCCTGGACCACTAGCGGGTACAATGAGCAGTTCTTC

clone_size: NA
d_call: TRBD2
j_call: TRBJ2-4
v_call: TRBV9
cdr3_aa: CASSPGTSSIQYF
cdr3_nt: TGTGCCAGCAGCCCCGGGACTAGTAGTATTCAGTACTTC

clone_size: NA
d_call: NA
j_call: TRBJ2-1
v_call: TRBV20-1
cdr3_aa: CSAVYYNEQFF
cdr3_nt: TGCAGTGCTGTTTACTACAATGAGCAGTTCTTC

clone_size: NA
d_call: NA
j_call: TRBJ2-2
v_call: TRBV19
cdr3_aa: CASSSTRNTGELFF
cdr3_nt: TGTGCCAGTAGTAGTACCAGGAACACCGGGGAGCTGTTTTTT

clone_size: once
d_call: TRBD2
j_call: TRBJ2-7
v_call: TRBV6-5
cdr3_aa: CASTGTSSGKQYF
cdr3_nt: TGTGCCAGCACCGGGACTAGTAGCGGTAAGCAGTACTTC

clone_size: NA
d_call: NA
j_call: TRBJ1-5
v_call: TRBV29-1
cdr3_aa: CSVRQGDQPQHF
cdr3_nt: TGCAGCGTTCGCCAGGGCGATCAGCCCCAGCATTTT

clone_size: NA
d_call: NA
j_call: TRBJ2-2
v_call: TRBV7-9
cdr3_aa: CASSFSYTGELFF
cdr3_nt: TGTGCCAGCAGCTTTTCGTACACCGGGGAGCTGTTTTTT

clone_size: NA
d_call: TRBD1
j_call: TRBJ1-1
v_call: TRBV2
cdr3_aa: CASSIDRGQTEAFF
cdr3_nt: TGTGCCAGCAGTATCGACAGGGGGCAAACTGAAGCTTTCTTT